These T cell receptor beta chains were read from a single sample in a study of cytomegalovirus exposure and HLA in healthy donors. Assay used: immunoSEQ multiplex PCR; TCRdb lists only in-frame clones, some missing. This table has tens of thousands of clones, around 94% appearing once. Sequenced: PBMCs. The receptors originated from a woman between 18 and 29 years old in good health and CMV-seropositive. Each CDR3 is given with its conserved first and last residue. Fields, in order: clone size, J gene, V gene, D gene, CDR3 DNA, CDR3 protein. D genes are given only for firm matches. Some rows mark clone size as missing; the rest say once, few, many or name a class of expanded clone.

abundance: NA
j_gene: TRBJ2-7
v_gene: TRBV4-2
d_gene: TRBD2
CDR3nt: TGTGCCAGCAGCCAAGAGGCTAGCGGGAGGAACGAGCAGTACTTC
CDR3aa: CASSQEASGRNEQYF

abundance: NA
j_gene: TRBJ2-2
v_gene: TRBV9
d_gene: TRBD2
CDR3nt: TGTGCCAGCAGCGCCTATGGGACTAGCGGGACCGGGGAGCTGTTTTTT
CDR3aa: CASSAYGTSGTGELFF

abundance: NA
j_gene: TRBJ2-2
v_gene: TRBV11-3
d_gene: TRBD2
CDR3nt: TGTGCCAGCAGCCCCGTGGGCCCAGCGGGGGGACAGAACACCGGGGAGCTGTTTTTT
CDR3aa: CASSPVGPAGGQNTGELFF

abundance: once
j_gene: TRBJ1-1
v_gene: TRBV10-3
d_gene: NA
CDR3nt: TGTGCCATCAGTGAGTTGGACATGGACACTGAAGCTTTCTTT
CDR3aa: CAISELDMDTEAFF

abundance: NA
j_gene: TRBJ2-2
v_gene: TRBV18
d_gene: NA
CDR3nt: TGTGCCAGCTCACCTGGATCTAGGGGGAACACCGGGGAGCTGTTTTTT
CDR3aa: CASSPGSRGNTGELFF

abundance: NA
j_gene: TRBJ1-1
v_gene: TRBV6-5
d_gene: NA
CDR3nt: TGTGCCAGCAGTTGGAGGAAAAACACTGAAGCTTTCTTT
CDR3aa: CASSWRKNTEAFF

abundance: NA
j_gene: TRBJ2-5
v_gene: TRBV5-1
d_gene: NA
CDR3nt: TGCGCCAGCAGCTTGGGCGGCCCGAATGGCCAGGAGACCCAGTACTTC
CDR3aa: CASSLGGPNGQETQYF

abundance: NA
j_gene: TRBJ2-2
v_gene: TRBV7-2
d_gene: NA
CDR3nt: TGTGCCAGCAGCCGACCGGGCGGGGTGCTGTTTTTT
CDR3aa: CASSRPGGVLFF

abundance: NA
j_gene: TRBJ1-5
v_gene: TRBV5-6
d_gene: NA
CDR3nt: TGTGCCAGCAGCTTGACAGGGTTTAGCAATCAGCCCCAGCATTTT
CDR3aa: CASSLTGFSNQPQHF

abundance: NA
j_gene: TRBJ2-1
v_gene: TRBV10-3
d_gene: TRBD2
CDR3nt: TGTGCCATCAGTGGGACTAGCGGGAGTCCGAATGAGCAGTTCTTC
CDR3aa: CAISGTSGSPNEQFF

abundance: NA
j_gene: TRBJ2-7
v_gene: TRBV7-2
d_gene: TRBD1
CDR3nt: TGTGCCAGCAGCTTAGTCTGGCCCCCCCAGTTCAGGGGGAACTACGAGCAGTACTTC
CDR3aa: CASSLVWPPQFRGNYEQYF

abundance: NA
j_gene: TRBJ1-2
v_gene: TRBV19
d_gene: TRBD1
CDR3nt: TGTGCCAGTAGTCCACCGGGACAGGGATTGTATGGCTACACCTTC
CDR3aa: CASSPPGQGLYGYTF

abundance: NA
j_gene: TRBJ1-1
v_gene: TRBV6-6
d_gene: TRBD1
CDR3nt: TGTGCCAGCCGCCGGACAGGATCGAACACTGAAGCTTTCTTT
CDR3aa: CASRRTGSNTEAFF

abundance: NA
j_gene: TRBJ1-2
v_gene: TRBV5-6
d_gene: TRBD1
CDR3nt: TGTGCCAGCAGCTCCAGGGGGCTCCGCTCCTATGGCTACACCTTC
CDR3aa: CASSSRGLRSYGYTF

abundance: NA
j_gene: TRBJ1-4
v_gene: TRBV4-2
d_gene: NA
CDR3nt: TGTGCCAGCAGCCTCGAACAGGTTCCTAATGAAAAACTGTTTTTT
CDR3aa: CASSLEQVPNEKLFF

abundance: NA
j_gene: TRBJ2-3
v_gene: TRBV6-5
d_gene: NA
CDR3nt: TGTGCCAGCAGTTACAGCTGGCAGGAAACAGATACGCAGTATTTT
CDR3aa: CASSYSWQETDTQYF

abundance: once
j_gene: TRBJ2-7
v_gene: TRBV7-8
d_gene: NA
CDR3nt: TGTGCCAGCAGCTTCAGGTGGGGGCAAACCTACGAGCAGTACTTC
CDR3aa: CASSFRWGQTYEQYF

abundance: NA
j_gene: TRBJ2-5
v_gene: TRBV15
d_gene: TRBD1
CDR3nt: TGTGCCACCAGCAGCAGACAGGGGTGGGAAAAGACCCAGTACTTC
CDR3aa: CATSSRQGWEKTQYF